The clone carrying this TCR beta chain was recorded a few times. Per the original data handling: Amplification of reference gene primers was used by the study to estimate nucleated cell counts. Sequenced by immunoSEQ multiplex PCR; TCRdb stores in-frame clones only, minus some. V and J calls plus clone size are reproduced from that table; the DNA served to infer D and trimming. The sample records about 160,000 clones, 75% to 85% being singletons. Adults between about 18 and 95 years of age took part from fewer than 30 US areas. The recovered donors of Cohort 3 showed two negative PCRs, clearance, or symptom resolution. This CDR3 contains 15 residues. The germline V and J ends were trimmed by 4 bases and 0 bases, with 10 bases remaining between them. Germline lookup yields CDR1 SGDLS and CDR2 YYNGEE. The data were taken from a study of blood T cell repertoires in COVID-19. Study summary: Sample material is recorded as cDNA or gDNA derived from T cells, B-cell-depleted T cells, or PBMCs.

The source of this sequence is a man aged 40-50 years who had recovered from COVID-19. This rearrangement joins TRBV9 to TRBJ1-4; a weak D match, TRBD1 (5 bases). The source material was PBMCs or T cells enriched from blood (not recorded which). As DNA, the CDR3 is TGTGCCAGCAGCAGGCAGGGCTCAACTAATGAAAAACTGTTTTTT. Its protein product is CASSRQGSTNEKLFF.